This T cell receptor (beta chain) is drawn from a study of T cell changes during pregnancy in multiple sclerosis. The data were produced by immunoSEQ multiplex PCR, yet TCRdb's version contains in-frame clones alone and is incomplete. The table lists 30,000 to 35,000 clones, 90% of them singletons, with around an eighth in the top ten. The CDR3 extends over 14 amino acids. Germline V gene sequence: CDR1 SGHDN, CDR2 FVKESK. Trimming took off 1 base at V and 1 base at J, with 7 bases between the two ends. Sequenced material: CD8+ T cells from peripheral blood mononuclear cells, taken in the first trimester of pregnancy. V gene TRBV14 combines with J gene TRBJ1-2, with D unresolved. The origin of this receptor is a female donor with multiple sclerosis, enrolled in a pregnancy study. The CDR3 loop is CASSQGVLNYGYTF. The CDR3 DNA follows: TGTGCCAGCAGCCAAGGTGTCCTTAACTATGGCTACACCTTC.